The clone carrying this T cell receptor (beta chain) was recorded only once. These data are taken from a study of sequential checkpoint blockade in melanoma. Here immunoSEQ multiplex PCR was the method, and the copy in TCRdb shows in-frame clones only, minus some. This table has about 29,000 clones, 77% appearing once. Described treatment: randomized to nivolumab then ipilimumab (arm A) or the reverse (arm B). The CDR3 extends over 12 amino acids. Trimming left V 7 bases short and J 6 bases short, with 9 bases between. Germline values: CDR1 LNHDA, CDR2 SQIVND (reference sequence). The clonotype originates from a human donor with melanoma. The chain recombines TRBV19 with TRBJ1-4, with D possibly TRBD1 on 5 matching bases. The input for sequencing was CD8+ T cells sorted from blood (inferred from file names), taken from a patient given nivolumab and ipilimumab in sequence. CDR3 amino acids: CASTQGHEKLFF. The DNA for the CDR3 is TGTGCCAGTACTCAGGGCCATGAAAAACTGTTTTTT.